A selection of T cell receptor beta chains follows, all from one sample in a study of PD-L1 blockade in urothelial cancer. This table comes from immunoSEQ multiplex PCR, and its TCRdb copy is limited to in-frame clones, with some not included. Of tens of thousands of clones detected, approximately 85% appear once; the ten largest clones hold roughly 10%. The material was PBMCs, obtained around atezolizumab (anti-PD-L1) treatment. The receptor set was obtained from a man in his sixties or seventies with urothelial cancer. Each CDR3 is given with its conserved first and last residue. A D gene is named only where the DNA matches it firmly. Some rows mark clone size as missing; the rest say once, few, many or name a class of expanded clone.

v_call: TRBV29-1; j_call: TRBJ2-7; d_call: -; clone_size: -; cdr3_aa: CSVGPPGQTYEQYF; cdr3_nt: TGCAGCGTTGGACCTCCGGGACAAACCTACGAGCAGTACTTC
v_call: TRBV27; j_call: TRBJ1-4; d_call: -; clone_size: once; cdr3_aa: CASMLRRGSEKLFF; cdr3_nt: TGTGCCAGCATGCTTCGGAGGGGCTCCGAAAAACTGTTTTTT
v_call: TRBV6-1; j_call: TRBJ2-7; d_call: -; clone_size: few; cdr3_aa: CASRIGDVGYEQYF; cdr3_nt: TGTGCCAGCAGGATCGGGGATGTGGGCTACGAGCAGTACTTC
v_call: TRBV27; j_call: TRBJ2-1; d_call: -; clone_size: -; cdr3_aa: CASSLRGSEPGEQFF; cdr3_nt: TGTGCCAGCAGTTTAAGAGGCTCGGAACCAGGGGAGCAGTTCTTC
v_call: TRBV7-5; j_call: TRBJ1-1; d_call: -; clone_size: few; cdr3_aa: CARSRLRDREKTDTEAFF; cdr3_nt: TGTGCCAGAAGCCGCTTACGGGACAGGGAGAAGACGGACACTGAAGCTTTCTTT
v_call: TRBV4-1; j_call: TRBJ2-1; d_call: TRBD2; clone_size: -; cdr3_aa: CASSQGIFSLAGVNEQFF; cdr3_nt: TGCGCCAGCAGCCAAGGCATATTCTCACTAGCGGGAGTGAATGAGCAGTTCTTC
v_call: TRBV6-6; j_call: TRBJ2-3; d_call: -; clone_size: -; cdr3_aa: CASTFSAGKVADTQYF; cdr3_nt: TGTGCCAGCACCTTTTCGGCAGGGAAGGTCGCAGATACGCAGTATTTT
v_call: TRBV7-3; j_call: TRBJ2-1; d_call: -; clone_size: few; cdr3_aa: CASSSHTGVEQFF; cdr3_nt: TGTGCCAGCAGCTCCCACACGGGGGTCGAGCAGTTCTTC
v_call: TRBV4-1; j_call: TRBJ2-1; d_call: TRBD2; clone_size: -; cdr3_aa: CASSLRLAVTVTLNNEQFF; cdr3_nt: TGCGCCAGCAGCCTTAGACTAGCGGTGACCGTAACTCTGAACAATGAGCAGTTCTTC
v_call: TRBV6-1; j_call: TRBJ2-3; d_call: TRBD1; clone_size: -; cdr3_aa: CASSVGTGPDTQYF; cdr3_nt: TGTGCCAGCAGTGTGGGGACAGGGCCAGATACGCAGTATTTT
v_call: TRBV7-8; j_call: TRBJ1-1; d_call: -; clone_size: -; cdr3_aa: CASSLSPGTEAFF; cdr3_nt: TGTGCCAGCAGCTTAAGCCCCGGGACAGAAGCTTTCTTT
v_call: TRBV28; j_call: TRBJ2-3; d_call: TRBD2; clone_size: -; cdr3_aa: CASFGSGATTDTQYF; cdr3_nt: TGTGCCAGTTTTGGTAGCGGGGCAACCACAGATACGCAGTATTTT
v_call: TRBV4-1; j_call: TRBJ2-7; d_call: -; clone_size: -; cdr3_aa: CASSQQPVGEQYF; cdr3_nt: TGCGCCAGCAGCCAACAACCTGTCGGTGAGCAGTACTTC
v_call: TRBV18; j_call: TRBJ1-5; d_call: TRBD1; clone_size: few; cdr3_aa: CASSPGTGDNQPQHF; cdr3_nt: TGTGCCAGCTCACCCGGGACAGGGGACAATCAGCCCCAGCATTTT
v_call: TRBV10-3; j_call: TRBJ1-5; d_call: TRBD1; clone_size: -; cdr3_aa: CAISESTGGNQPQHF; cdr3_nt: TGTGCCATCAGTGAGTCGACAGGGGGCAATCAGCCCCAGCATTTT
v_call: TRBV14; j_call: TRBJ1-4; d_call: -; clone_size: -; cdr3_aa: CASSQDREKLFF; cdr3_nt: TGTGCCAGCAGCCAAGATCGGGAAAAACTGTTTTTT
v_call: TRBV7-9; j_call: TRBJ2-7; d_call: TRBD1; clone_size: -; cdr3_aa: CASSTGTGSYEQYF; cdr3_nt: TGTGCCAGCAGCACCGGGACAGGGTCCTACGAGCAGTACTTC
v_call: TRBV9; j_call: TRBJ2-7; d_call: TRBD2; clone_size: -; cdr3_aa: CASSGKTDSGNAYEQYF; cdr3_nt: TGTGCCAGCAGCGGAAAAACGGATAGCGGGAACGCCTACGAGCAGTACTTC
v_call: TRBV10-2; j_call: TRBJ1-1; d_call: -; clone_size: few; cdr3_aa: CASSELRLRTEAFF; cdr3_nt: TGCGCCAGCAGCGAGCTAAGGTTGAGGACTGAAGCTTTCTTT
v_call: TRBV6-1; j_call: TRBJ2-7; d_call: TRBD2; clone_size: few; cdr3_aa: CATSNSGNEQYF; cdr3_nt: TGTGCCACCTCTAATAGCGGGAACGAGCAGTACTTC
v_call: TRBV25-1; j_call: TRBJ1-2; d_call: -; clone_size: few; cdr3_aa: CASSTEQNYGYTF; cdr3_nt: TGTGCCAGCAGCACAGAACAAAACTATGGCTACACCTTC
v_call: TRBV27; j_call: TRBJ2-1; d_call: -; clone_size: -; cdr3_aa: CASTPDYEGDEQFF; cdr3_nt: TGTGCCAGCACTCCGGACTATGAGGGCGATGAGCAGTTCTTC
v_call: TRBV27; j_call: TRBJ2-7; d_call: -; clone_size: -; cdr3_aa: CASGIGDWRNEQYF; cdr3_nt: TGTGCCAGCGGGATTGGTGACTGGAGGAACGAGCAGTACTTC
v_call: TRBV10-3; j_call: TRBJ2-3; d_call: TRBD2; clone_size: -; cdr3_aa: CAISVAGGTDTQYF; cdr3_nt: TGTGCCATCAGTGTAGCGGGGGGCACAGATACGCAGTATTTT
v_call: TRBV5-1; j_call: TRBJ2-5; d_call: TRBD1; clone_size: -; cdr3_aa: CASSTRDSRETQYF; cdr3_nt: TGCGCCAGCAGCACCCGGGACAGCAGAGAGACCCAGTACTTC
v_call: TRBV5-5; j_call: TRBJ1-5; d_call: -; clone_size: -; cdr3_aa: CASSLTTAEQPQHF; cdr3_nt: TGTGCCAGCAGCTTGACCACAGCTGAACAGCCCCAGCATTTT
v_call: TRBV18; j_call: TRBJ1-1; d_call: -; clone_size: -; cdr3_aa: CASSPPGGGNTEAFF; cdr3_nt: TGTGCCAGCTCACCACCGGGAGGAGGAAACACTGAAGCTTTCTTT
v_call: TRBV2; j_call: TRBJ2-5; d_call: TRBD2; clone_size: -; cdr3_aa: CASRGAGVVETQYF; cdr3_nt: TGTGCCAGCAGGGGAGCGGGAGTAGTGGAGACCCAGTACTTC
v_call: TRBV19; j_call: TRBJ2-5; d_call: TRBD2; clone_size: -; cdr3_aa: CASSISLGRAGDETQYF; cdr3_nt: TGTGCCAGTAGTATTTCCCTCGGTCGAGCGGGAGATGAGACCCAGTACTTC
v_call: TRBV14; j_call: TRBJ1-1; d_call: -; clone_size: -; cdr3_aa: CASSQFLEYTEAFF; cdr3_nt: TGTGCCAGCAGCCAATTTTTGGAGTACACTGAAGCTTTCTTT
v_call: TRBV28; j_call: TRBJ2-7; d_call: TRBD2; clone_size: -; cdr3_aa: CASSSIAGAGYEQYF; cdr3_nt: TGTGCCAGCAGTTCCATAGCGGGAGCGGGGTACGAGCAGTACTTC
v_call: TRBV10-3; j_call: TRBJ2-1; d_call: TRBD1; clone_size: -; cdr3_aa: CAIIKGTGGINEQFF; cdr3_nt: TGTGCCATCATAAAGGGGACAGGGGGAATCAATGAGCAGTTCTTC
v_call: TRBV27; j_call: TRBJ2-5; d_call: -; clone_size: -; cdr3_aa: CASSLNREETQYF; cdr3_nt: TGTGCCAGCAGTCTGAACAGGGAAGAGACCCAGTACTTC
v_call: TRBV5-1; j_call: TRBJ2-7; d_call: -; clone_size: -; cdr3_aa: CASSPGAVSYEQYF; cdr3_nt: TGCGCCAGCAGCCCAGGGGCCGTCTCCTACGAGCAGTACTTC
v_call: TRBV9; j_call: TRBJ2-3; d_call: -; clone_size: -; cdr3_aa: CASNSGGGRWQDTQYF; cdr3_nt: TGTGCCAGCAACTCCGGGGGTGGGCGGTGGCAGGATACGCAGTATTTT
v_call: TRBV5-1; j_call: TRBJ2-7; d_call: -; clone_size: -; cdr3_aa: CASSLLEEQYF; cdr3_nt: TGCGCCAGCAGCTTGTTGGAGGAGCAGTACTTC
v_call: TRBV5-1; j_call: TRBJ1-4; d_call: TRBD1; clone_size: -; cdr3_aa: CASSLDRGREKLFF; cdr3_nt: TGCGCCAGCAGCTTGGACAGGGGGCGCGAAAAACTGTTTTTT
v_call: TRBV29-1; j_call: TRBJ2-7; d_call: -; clone_size: few; cdr3_aa: CSVESGAEQYF; cdr3_nt: TGCAGCGTTGAATCTGGGGCCGAGCAGTACTTC
v_call: TRBV4-2; j_call: TRBJ2-2; d_call: TRBD2; clone_size: -; cdr3_aa: CASTLLAGDSGELFF; cdr3_nt: TGTGCCAGCACCCTCCTAGCGGGAGACTCCGGGGAGCTGTTTTTT
v_call: TRBV6-5; j_call: TRBJ2-1; d_call: -; clone_size: -; cdr3_aa: CASSYTSPGGEFF; cdr3_nt: TGTGCCAGCAGTTATACTAGCCCCGGCGGGGAGTTCTTC
v_call: TRBV28; j_call: TRBJ2-5; d_call: TRBD1; clone_size: -; cdr3_aa: CASSLLGTGGERSGRAGETQYF; cdr3_nt: TGTGCCAGCAGTTTATTGGGGACAGGGGGCGAGAGGAGCGGGAGGGCCGGAGAGACCCAGTACTTC
v_call: TRBV4-2; j_call: TRBJ2-5; d_call: TRBD1; clone_size: -; cdr3_aa: CASSQGPGQGQETQYF; cdr3_nt: TGTGCCAGCAGCCAAGGGCCGGGACAGGGGCAAGAGACCCAGTACTTC
v_call: TRBV18; j_call: TRBJ1-3; d_call: -; clone_size: -; cdr3_aa: CASSPPSEARNTIYF; cdr3_nt: TGTGCCAGCTCACCACCTTCAGAGGCGAGAAACACCATATATTTT
v_call: TRBV5-4; j_call: TRBJ2-1; d_call: -; clone_size: -; cdr3_aa: CASSIGGVGNEQFF; cdr3_nt: TGTGCCAGCAGCATAGGGGGGGTAGGCAATGAGCAGTTCTTC
v_call: TRBV27; j_call: TRBJ2-2; d_call: TRBD2; clone_size: -; cdr3_aa: CACRLAGGTGELFF; cdr3_nt: TGTGCCTGTCGACTAGCGGGAGGTACCGGGGAGCTGTTTTTT
v_call: TRBV29-1; j_call: TRBJ1-1; d_call: -; clone_size: few; cdr3_aa: CSVGEGYTEAFF; cdr3_nt: TGCAGCGTGGGGGAGGGGTACACTGAAGCTTTCTTT
v_call: TRBV11-2; j_call: TRBJ2-1; d_call: TRBD2; clone_size: -; cdr3_aa: CASSPAGTNLDEQFF; cdr3_nt: TGTGCCAGCAGCCCCGCCGGGACTAATCTTGATGAGCAGTTCTTC
v_call: TRBV7-8; j_call: TRBJ2-7; d_call: -; clone_size: -; cdr3_aa: CASSLRREADYEQYF; cdr3_nt: TGTGCCAGCAGCTTAAGGCGGGAAGCAGACTACGAGCAGTACTTC
v_call: TRBV28; j_call: TRBJ1-4; d_call: TRBD1; clone_size: -; cdr3_aa: CATWDRGDEKLFF; cdr3_nt: TGTGCCACCTGGGACAGGGGGGATGAAAAACTGTTTTTT
v_call: TRBV2; j_call: TRBJ1-4; d_call: -; clone_size: -; cdr3_aa: CASSRDTATNEKLFF; cdr3_nt: TGTGCCAGCAGTCGGGACACGGCAACTAATGAAAAACTGTTTTTT